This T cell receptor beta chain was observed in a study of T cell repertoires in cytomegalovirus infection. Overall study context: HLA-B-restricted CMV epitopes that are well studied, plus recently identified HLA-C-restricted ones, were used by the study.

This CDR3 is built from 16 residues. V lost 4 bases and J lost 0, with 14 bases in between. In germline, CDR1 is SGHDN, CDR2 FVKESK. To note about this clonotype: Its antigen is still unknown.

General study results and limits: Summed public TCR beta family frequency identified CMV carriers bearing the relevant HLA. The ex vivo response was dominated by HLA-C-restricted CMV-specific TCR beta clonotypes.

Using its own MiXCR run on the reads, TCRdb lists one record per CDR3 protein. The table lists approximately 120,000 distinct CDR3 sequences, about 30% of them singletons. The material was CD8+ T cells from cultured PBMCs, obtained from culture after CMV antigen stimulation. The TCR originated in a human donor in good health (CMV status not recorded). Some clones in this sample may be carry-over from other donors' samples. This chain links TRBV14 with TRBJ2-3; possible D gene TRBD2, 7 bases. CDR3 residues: CASSPAGGQSTDTQYF. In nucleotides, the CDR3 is TGTGCCAGCAGCCCCGCCGGGGGGCAGAGCACAGATACGCAGTATTTT.